These 2 T cell receptor beta chains came from one sample sequenced in a study of CD8 T cells in Susac syndrome. An amount of RNA that ranged from 0.5 to 1 ug was reverse transcribed with random hexamers. TCRdb recomputed calls from the immunoSEQ multiplex PCR reads with MiXCR, one row per CDR3 protein. The sample shows about 300,000 distinct CDR3 sequences, around nine tenths of them seen only once. The sample consisted of CD8+ T cells from PBMCs. These receptors all stem from a human donor with multiple sclerosis.

This clonotype was counted a single time. V gene TRBV20-1 combines with J gene TRBJ2-3, with 8 bases matching TRBD1. Germline CDR1 is DFQATT and CDR2 is SNEGSKA (reference sequence). With 4 bases clipped from V and 5 bases from J, the junction kept 14 bases outside the gene matches. The CDR3 covers 16 residues. CDR3 region: CSAIDRGHPGLDTQYF. CDR3 coding DNA: TGCAGTGCTATTGACAGGGGACACCCCGGATTAGATACGCAGTATTTT.

This chain uses TRBV27 with TRBJ1-5, with D uncertain. The germline V gene has CDR1 MNHEY and CDR2 SMNVEV (reference sequence). This CDR3 contains 13 residues. V lost 1 base and J 3 bases, leaving 4 bases between the germline ends. CDR3 nucleotide sequence: TGTGCCAGCAGTTTATTCTACAATCAGCCCCAGCATTTT. Its protein is CASSLFYNQPQHF.